These T cell receptor beta chains were read from a single sample in a study of brain T cells in children with intractable seizures. The assay was immunoSEQ multiplex PCR, and TCRdb's table has in-frame clones only and misses some. The sample consists of tens of thousands of clones, roughly 89% of them appearing once. The input for sequencing was peripheral blood, taken at surgery. These receptor sequences come from a girl aged 2 to 9 with Rasmussen encephalitis and intractable seizures. Each CDR3 is given with its conserved first and last residue. Each record gives: clone size, D gene, V gene, J gene, CDR3 DNA, CDR3 protein. D genes are given only for firm matches. Clone sizes are given selectively: once, few, many, or a class where the clone is expanded.

>-|-|TRBV19|TRBJ1-6
TGTGCCAGTAGTATGGGGGGGACCCCCGGGGGGTCACCCCTCCACTTT
CASSMGGTPGGSPLHF
>-|TRBD2|TRBV5-4|TRBJ2-3
TGTGCCAGCAGCTTGGAAGCGGGGACTAGCACAGATACGCAGTATTTT
CASSLEAGTSTDTQYF
>-|TRBD1|TRBV5-6|TRBJ1-6
TGTGCCAGCAGCTCCAGGGGGCTAAGCTCCTATAATTCACCCCTCCACTTT
CASSSRGLSSYNSPLHF
>many|-|TRBV7-9|TRBJ2-7
TGTGCCAGCAGCTCCAGGCGCCGGGACTCCTACACCTACGAGCAGTACTTC
CASSSRRRDSYTYEQYF
>-|-|TRBV2|TRBJ2-7
TGTGCCAGCATCCCAGGACCGTACTACGAGCAGTACTTC
CASIPGPYYEQYF
>-|-|TRBV6-6|TRBJ1-1
TGTGCCAGCAGTTACTCGCGGGTCGGCACTGAAGCTTTCTTT
CASSYSRVGTEAFF
>-|-|TRBV18|TRBJ2-2
TGTGCCAGCTCACCCAACACCGGGGAGCTGTTTTTT
CASSPNTGELFF
>-|-|TRBV10-2|TRBJ1-5
TGCGCCAGCAGCCCCCTTGACAGAGGACCGCGGCCCCAGCATTTT
CASSPLDRGPRPQHF
>-|-|TRBV5-5|TRBJ1-1
TGTGCCAGCACCCTGGCGGGTATGAACACTGAAGCTTTCTTT
CASTLAGMNTEAFF
>-|-|TRBV6-5|TRBJ2-1
TGTGCCAGCGGACGGCGCAATGAGCAGTTCTTC
CASGRRNEQFF
>-|-|TRBV7-2|TRBJ2-3
TGTGCCAGCAGCGGCTTCACAGATACGCAGTATTTT
CASSGFTDTQYF
>-|TRBD1|TRBV11-2|TRBJ2-3
TGTGCCAGCAGCTCGCTCGTAGGGGACAGGGGTAGCCCAGATACGCAGTATTTT
CASSSLVGDRGSPDTQYF
>-|TRBD2|TRBV3-1/TRBV3-2|TRBJ2-7
TGTGCCAGCAGACGACTAGCGGGAGAACTCAACGAGCAGTACTTC
CASRRLAGELNEQYF
>-|-|TRBV30|TRBJ1-1
TGTGCCTGGATGATCACTGAAGCTTTCTTT
CAWMITEAFF
>-|-|TRBV27|TRBJ1-1
TGTGCCAGCAGTTTCACAGCTTACACTGAAGCTTTCTTT
CASSFTAYTEAFF
>once|-|TRBV4-1|TRBJ1-1
TGCGCCAGCAGCCCGCAGGTGGGGTGGGCTGAAGCTTTCTTT
CASSPQVGWAEAFF
>-|-|TRBV9|TRBJ1-3
TGTGCCAGCAGCCCACTACAGGGCGGAAACACCATATATTTT
CASSPLQGGNTIYF
>once|TRBD1|TRBV5-4|TRBJ2-1
TGTGCCAGCACCCCGTCACCGGGACAGGGGAGCAATGAGCAGTTCTTC
CASTPSPGQGSNEQFF
>-|-|TRBV6-4|TRBJ1-2
TGTGCCAGCAGTGACTCCCATTATGGCTACACCTTC
CASSDSHYGYTF
>-|-|TRBV5-4|TRBJ2-5
TGTGCCAGCAGCTTGGGGGAGTCGCAAGAGACCCAGTACTTC
CASSLGESQETQYF
>-|TRBD1|TRBV2|TRBJ1-1
TGTGCCAGCAGTGATAGGGACAGGGGTGGACGAACTGAAGCTTTCTTT
CASSDRDRGGRTEAFF
>-|TRBD2|TRBV6-1|TRBJ2-1
TGTGCCAGCAGTGCGATGAGGGCGGGAGGCTTCGAAACCAATGAGCAGTTCTTC
CASSAMRAGGFETNEQFF
>-|-|TRBV15|TRBJ2-7
TGTGCCACCAGCAGAGACCCGACAGCCTCCTACGAGCAGTACTTC
CATSRDPTASYEQYF
>-|-|TRBV9|TRBJ1-2
TGTGCCAGCAAAGGGGAAACCTATGGCTACACCTTC
CASKGETYGYTF
>-|-|TRBV11-2|TRBJ1-3
TGTGCCAGCAGCTTCCCAGGGGGAAACACCATATATTTT
CASSFPGGNTIYF
>once|TRBD1|TRBV27|TRBJ2-7
TGTGCCAGCAGTTTCACCGGGACAGGGTACTACGAGCAGTACTTC
CASSFTGTGYYEQYF
>-|-|TRBV19|TRBJ2-5
TGTGCCAGTAGTTTGAAGCTTCGGACAACCTATGACCAAGAGACCCAGTACTTC
CASSLKLRTTYDQETQYF
>-|TRBD2|TRBV11-2|TRBJ2-5
TGTGCCAGCAGCCCCGGACTAGCGGAACAAGAGACCCAGTACTTC
CASSPGLAEQETQYF
>-|-|TRBV27|TRBJ2-7
TGTGCCAGCAGTTTAGGAGCACAGGGTGGCTACGAGCAGTACTTC
CASSLGAQGGYEQYF
>-|TRBD1|TRBV6-2/TRBV6-3|TRBJ1-1
TGTGCCAGCAGTTATTTGGTCAGGGGGACTGAAGCTTTCTTT
CASSYLVRGTEAFF
>-|TRBD2|TRBV5-6|TRBJ2-3
TGTGCCAGCACCTACTTTAGCGGGAGGGCAGATACGCAGTATTTT
CASTYFSGRADTQYF
>once|-|TRBV6-2/TRBV6-3|TRBJ2-3
TGTGCCAGCAGTTACTCCCGCAGCACAGATACGCAGTATTTT
CASSYSRSTDTQYF
>-|-|TRBV14|TRBJ2-3
TGTGCCAGCAGCCTGCTAGGAGATACGCAGTATTTT
CASSLLGDTQYF
>-|TRBD2|TRBV14|TRBJ2-7
TGTGCCAGCAGCCCAGGGGGGACTAGCGTCAACGAGCAGTACTTC
CASSPGGTSVNEQYF
>once|-|TRBV7-2|TRBJ2-3
TGTGCCGGGTCGGGGTGGTTTGATACGCAGTATTTT
CAGSGWFDTQYF
>-|-|TRBV4-1|TRBJ1-4
TGCGCCAGCAGCCAGGTGGGGGATGAAAAACTGTTTTTT
CASSQVGDEKLFF
>-|-|TRBV4-1|TRBJ2-7
TGCGCCAGCAGCCAAGAACGTCCCCGCGGCTGCTCCTACGAGCAGTACTTC
CASSQERPRGCSYEQYF
>-|TRBD1|TRBV24-1|TRBJ2-6
TGTGCCACCAGTGATCCCGGGACAGGGCCTGGGGCCAACGTCCTGACTTTC
CATSDPGTGPGANVLTF
>-|-|TRBV6-2/TRBV6-3|TRBJ2-1
TGTGCCAGCAGTAACGGGAAATACAATGAGCAGTTCTTC
CASSNGKYNEQFF
>-|TRBD2|TRBV11-3|TRBJ2-3
TGTGCCAGCAGCTCAGGACTAGCGGGAGATACGCAGTATTTT
CASSSGLAGDTQYF
>-|TRBD1|TRBV7-2|TRBJ1-1
TGTGCCAGCAGCCACATCAGGGGGCGGTGGGGTGAAGCTTTCTTT
CASSHIRGRWGEAFF
>-|-|TRBV5-1|TRBJ2-7
TGCGCCAGCAGCCTTGGCACAGGGGGGGTATGGCAGTACTTC
CASSLGTGGVWQYF
>-|-|TRBV28|TRBJ1-4
TGTGCCAGCAGTTTACAAAATGAAAAACTGTTTTTT
CASSLQNEKLFF
>-|-|TRBV27|TRBJ2-1
TGTGCCAGCATAGGGACGGCCTACAATGAGCAGTTCTTC
CASIGTAYNEQFF
>-|-|TRBV27|TRBJ1-4
TGTGCCAGCAGTTTAGAGATGGGGCCTAATGAAAAACTGTTTTTT
CASSLEMGPNEKLFF
>-|TRBD1|TRBV29-1|TRBJ1-2
TGCAGCGCTAGGCAAGGGGACAGGAGGCATGGCTACACCTTC
CSARQGDRRHGYTF
>-|-|TRBV19|TRBJ2-1
TGTGCCAGTAGTACTCCGGACGGCTACAATGAGCAGTTCTTC
CASSTPDGYNEQFF
>-|TRBD1|TRBV23-1|TRBJ2-1
TGCGCCAGCAGTCAATCGGTCGGACAGGGGGTGCGGAATGAGCAGTTCTTC
CASSQSVGQGVRNEQFF
>-|-|TRBV5-6|TRBJ2-6
TGTGCCAGCAGCTCCCAGGGAGGCTCTGGGGCCAACGTCCTGACTTTC
CASSSQGGSGANVLTF
>-|-|TRBV4-1|TRBJ1-5
TGCGCCAGCAGCCAAGTTCGGGGACCTAGCAATCAGCCCCAGCATTTT
CASSQVRGPSNQPQHF
>-|-|TRBV7-9|TRBJ2-7
TGTGCCAGCAGCTTCGCGGAAACCTACGAGCAGTACTTC
CASSFAETYEQYF
>few|-|TRBV9|TRBJ1-5
TGTGCCAGCAGTGGCTTCGATGGCGTTAATCAGCCCCAGCATTTT
CASSGFDGVNQPQHF
>-|-|TRBV5-4|TRBJ1-2
TGTGCCAGCAGCTCGAGGATGGCTAACTATGGCTACACCTTC
CASSSRMANYGYTF
>medium-sized|-|TRBV7-9|TRBJ1-5
TGTGCCAGCAGCTTAAACCGAGCTCAGCCCCAGCATTTT
CASSLNRAQPQHF
>-|TRBD2|TRBV2|TRBJ2-1
TGTGCCAGCAGTGGGGTCGGGGGGGCCTACAATGAGCAGTTCTTC
CASSGVGGAYNEQFF
>-|-|TRBV2|TRBJ1-1
TGTGCCAGCAGTGGGGGGGCGGGGGCCAACACTGAAGCTTTCTTT
CASSGGAGANTEAFF
>-|-|TRBV7-9|TRBJ1-5
TGTGCCAGCAGCTTCGGGCAGGGACAGCCCCAGCATTTT
CASSFGQGQPQHF
>-|-|TRBV25-1|TRBJ2-3
TGTGCCAGCAGTGACAACAGGGCTGGGGATACGCAGTATTTT
CASSDNRAGDTQYF
>-|-|TRBV5-1|TRBJ2-1
TGCGCCAGCAGCTTCAGGGGGAGGATGGATGAGCAGTTCTTC
CASSFRGRMDEQFF